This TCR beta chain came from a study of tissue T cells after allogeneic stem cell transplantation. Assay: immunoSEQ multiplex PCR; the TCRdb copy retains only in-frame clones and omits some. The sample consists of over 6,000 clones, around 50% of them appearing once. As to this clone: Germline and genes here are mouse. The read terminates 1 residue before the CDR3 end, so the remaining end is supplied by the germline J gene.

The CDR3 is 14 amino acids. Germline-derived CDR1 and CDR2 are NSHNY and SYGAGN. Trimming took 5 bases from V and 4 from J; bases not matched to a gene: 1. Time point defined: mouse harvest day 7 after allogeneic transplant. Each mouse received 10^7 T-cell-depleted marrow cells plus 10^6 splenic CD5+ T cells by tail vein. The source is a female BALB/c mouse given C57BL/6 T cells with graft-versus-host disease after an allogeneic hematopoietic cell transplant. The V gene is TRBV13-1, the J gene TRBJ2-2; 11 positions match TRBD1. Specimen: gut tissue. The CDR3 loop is CASRDRGPTGQLYF. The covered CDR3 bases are TGTGCCAGCAGGGACAGGGGGCCCACCGGGCAGCTCTAC.